The 17 T cell receptor beta chains below were found in one sample sequenced in a study of blood T cell repertoires in COVID-19. Profiled with immunoSEQ multiplex PCR; TCRdb holds only in-frame clones, not every one. This sample has roughly 160,000 clones, with 87% found just once. Sequenced sample: PBMCs or T cells enriched from blood (not recorded which). The receptor set was obtained from a woman aged 50 to 60 who had recovered from COVID-19.

The gene calls are TRBV2 and TRBJ2-2; no clear D gene. The V and J ends lost 1 base and 4 bases respectively, with 10 bases between them. The germline V gene has CDR1 SNHLY and CDR2 FYNNEI. The CDR3 has 15 residues. The CDR3 loop reads CASSEVGVTTGELFF. The CDR3 DNA follows: TGTGCCAGCAGTGAAGTTGGAGTTACCACCGGGGAGCTGTTTTTT.

The V call is TRBV24-1, the J call TRBJ1-2; D gene ambiguous. Germline CDR1 is KGHDR and CDR2 is SFDVKD. Deletions cut 3 bases from V and 4 bases from J, with 5 bases between. CDR3 length: 12 amino acids. For the CDR3, the DNA is TGTGCCACCAGTGATACAGCCTATGGCTACACCTTC. It is translated as CATSDTAYGYTF.

The chain joins TRBV5-6 to TRBJ2-7; D remains unclear. The CDR3 has 14 amino acids. Germline CDR1 SGHDT, CDR2 YYEEEE. Trimming cost V 0 bases and J 1 base, with 8 bases left between them. As DNA, the CDR3 is TGTGCCAGCAGCTTGGCCGCGAGTTCCTACGAGCAGTACTTC. It specifies CASSLAASSYEQYF. The full variable domain, with the rest looked up from reference TRBV5-6 and TRBJ2-7, is DAGVTQSPTHLIKTRGQQVTLRCSPKSGHDTVSWYQQALGQGPQFIFQYYEEEERQRGNFPDRFSGHQFPNYSSELNVNALLLGDSALYLCASSLAASSYEQYFGPGTRLTVT.

The chain has TRBV29-1 and TRBJ1-4, with D unresolved. V dropped 4 bases and J dropped 8 bases, with 11 bases sitting between them. CDR1 SQVTM and CDR2 ANQGSEA come from the germline V gene. The length of the CDR3 is 12 residues. CDR3 in amino acids: CSVALAGEKLFF. The CDR3 DNA reads TGCAGCGTTGCCCTAGCCGGGGAAAAACTGTTTTTT.

The rearrangement joins TRBV18 to TRBJ2-2; 7 nucleotides agree with TRBD2. Germline values: CDR1 KGHSH, CDR2 LQKENI. V lost 3 bases and J lost 1; bases outside the gene matches: 5. CDR3 length: 16 amino acids. The CDR3 bases are TGTGCCAGCTCACCCCCGGGACTACGGAACACCGGGGAGCTGTTTTTT. Translated: CASSPPGLRNTGELFF.

The J gene is TRBJ2-1, the V gene TRBV7-9; 9 bases are shared with TRBD1. V lost 0 bases to trimming and J lost 4 bases; unmatched junction nucleotides: 4. CDR1 and CDR2 from the germline V gene are SEHNR and FQNEAQ (reference sequence). The CDR3 spans 16 residues. Here the CDR3 DNA reads TGTGCCAGCAGCTTAGCGACAGGGGGGAGGTACAATGAGCAGTTCTTC. Protein sequence: CASSLATGGRYNEQFF.

The gene calls are TRBV5-6 and TRBJ2-7; D unclear. The germline CDR1 and CDR2 sequences are SGHDT and YYEEEE. The CDR3 loop spans 14 amino acids. V dropped 2 bases and J dropped 4 bases, with 13 bases sitting between them. The CDR3 here is CASSFLPTRYEQYF. The CDR3 coding sequence is TGTGCCAGCAGCTTTCTTCCTACCCGATACGAGCAGTACTTC.

This clone was observed a single time. The chain combines TRBV27 with TRBJ2-2; perhaps TRBD2 as D (6 bases). There are 15 residues in the CDR3. V dropped 6 bases and J dropped 2 bases, with 13 bases sitting between them. Germline CDR1 and CDR2: MNHEY and SMNVEV (reference sequence). CDR3 DNA sequence: TGTGCCAGCAGCAATCGGAGGGTTAACACCGGGGAGCTGTTTTTT. It specifies CASSNRRVNTGELFF.

This clone is judged medium-sized. The rearrangement uses TRBV7-6 and TRBJ2-5; perhaps TRBD2 as D (6 bases). The V gene's germline CDR1 is SGHVS and CDR2 FNYEAQ. The CDR3 runs to 13 residues. V was clipped by 5 bases and J by 4 bases, with 11 bases between them. CDR3: CASSLTSLETQYF. The DNA of the CDR3 is TGTGCCAGCAGCCTTACTAGCCTAGAGACCCAGTACTTC. Drawing the rest from reference TRBV7-6 and TRBJ2-5, the complete variable domain is GAGVSQSPRYKVTKRGQDVALRCDPISGHVSLYWYRQALGQGPEFLTYFNYEAQQDKSGLPNDRFSAERPEGSISTLTIQRTEQRDSAMYRCASSLTSLETQYFGPGTRLLVL.

The chain has TRBV28 and TRBJ2-5, with 8 nucleotides matching TRBD1. Losses at the gene ends were 6 bases for V and 3 bases for J; bases not matched to a gene: 6. CDR3 length: 14 residues. The germline V gene encodes CDR1 MDHEN and CDR2 SYDVKM. CDR3 sequence reads: CASRPTGGKETQYF. CDR3 nucleotides: TGTGCCAGCAGACCTACAGGGGGTAAAGAGACCCAGTACTTC.

J is TRBJ1-2 and V is TRBV4-1, with TRBD1 as a possible D gene (6 bases). Germline V gene data show CDR1 as MGHRA and CDR2 as YSYEKL. V lost 0 bases and J lost 11, with 19 bases in between. The CDR3 totals 15 residues. Written as DNA, the CDR3 is TGCGCCAGCAGCCAAGAGAGTGCCACAGGGTTGCCTTACACCTTC. Protein sequence: CASSQESATGLPYTF.

The genes are TRBV28 and TRBJ2-1; D is perhaps TRBD1 (6 bases). The CDR3 runs 15 residues. CDR1 and CDR2 from the germline V gene are MDHEN and SYDVKM. V lost 7 bases to trimming and J lost 0 bases, with 13 bases between them. As DNA, the CDR3 is TGTGCCAGCACCCCTACAGGGACCTCCTACAATGAGCAGTTCTTC. Encoded protein: CASTPTGTSYNEQFF.

This chain links TRBV7-8 with TRBJ2-7; 8 bases fit TRBD2. CDR1 is SGHVS and CDR2 is FQNEAQ in the germline V gene. V shed 5 bases, J shed 4 bases, and the junction held 10 bases outside the gene matches. The CDR3 loop spans 15 amino acids. The CDR3 nucleotides read TGTGCCAGCAGCCCTAACGGGGGGGGCCCATACGAGCAGTACTTC. Its protein is CASSPNGGGPYEQYF.

The chain is built from TRBV28 and TRBJ1-5; 7 nucleotides agree with TRBD1. Germline CDR1 reads MDHEN; CDR2 reads SYDVKM. After removal of 3 bases from V and 6 bases from J, the junction contained 2 bases not matched to a gene. CDR3 length: 13 residues. The CDR3 region has the DNA TGTGCCAGCAGTTTGAACAGGGGTCAGCCCCAGCATTTT. Residues: CASSLNRGQPQHF.

This chain connects TRBV14 to TRBJ2-7; 8 bases fit TRBD2. The V and J ends lost 0 bases and 4 bases, in that order; junction bases with no gene match: 8. The CDR3 extends over 16 amino acids. Germline CDR1 is SGHDN and CDR2 is FVKESK. The CDR3 is CASSQDLVSGRYEQYF. The CDR3 DNA sequence: TGTGCCAGCAGCCAAGATTTGGTGAGCGGGAGATACGAGCAGTACTTC.

This clone occurred a few times. This chain uses TRBV4-2 with TRBJ2-3; TRBD2 matches 8 bases. The germline CDR1 and CDR2 sequences are LGHNA and YNFKEQ. The junction had 4 bases not matched to a gene; V was cut back by 1 base and J by 4 bases. The length of the CDR3 is 15 residues. The CDR3 DNA reads TGTGCCAGCAGCCAAGTGAGCGGGAGCGCAGATACGCAGTATTTT. Protein product: CASSQVSGSADTQYF.

This chain links TRBV5-1 with TRBJ1-1; TRBD1 is a possible D gene (5 bases). The germline V gene has CDR1 SGHRS and CDR2 YFSETQ. V was clipped by 4 bases and J by 3 bases, with 16 bases between them. The CDR3 length is 15 residues. This CDR3 is CASSHQARGDTEAFF. The CDR3 DNA reads TGCGCCAGCAGCCACCAGGCCCGGGGGGACACTGAAGCTTTCTTT.